This is a list of T cell receptor beta chains from one sample in a study of T cell clones after liver transplantation. Assay used: immunoSEQ multiplex PCR; TCRdb lists only in-frame clones, some missing. The top ten clones hold approximately 3% of a sample with 85,000 to 110,000 clones, 84% of them seen once. The sample was CD4+ T cells from blood, taken approximately 43 months after liver transplant. These receptors all come from a human patient who received a liver transplant. A share of the T cells may be of graft donor origin. Each CDR3 is given with its conserved first and last residue. A D gene is named only where the DNA matches it firmly. A row's size may be missing; if present it is once, few, many or a size class.

>TRBJ2-2|18|TRBV7-2|TRBD2|-
TGTGCCAGCAGCCGCCTTCCGGTAGCGGGAGGTGTCACCGGGGAGCTGTTTTTT
CASSRLPVAGGVTGELFF
>TRBJ1-2|14|TRBV7-9|-|-
TGTGCCAGCAGCTTATCTCTAGCCCTGGGAGGCTACACCTTC
CASSLSLALGGYTF
>TRBJ2-5|15|TRBV7-2|-|once
TGTGCCAGCAGCTTGGGCAGGGGAGCAGAAGAGACCCAGTACTTC
CASSLGRGAEETQYF
>TRBJ2-7|16|TRBV27|-|-
TGTGCCAGCAGTTCTGCCGGGACATCTCCCTCCTACGAGCAGTACTTC
CASSSAGTSPSYEQYF
>TRBJ1-2|14|TRBV5-1|-|-
TGCGCCAGCAGCCTGAACGCTGACAACTATGGCTACACCTTC
CASSLNADNYGYTF
>TRBJ2-7|20|TRBV9|TRBD2|-
TGTGCCAGCAGCCCGTCTCTCCTTGGGTGGACTAGCGGGAGACCGAGCGAGCAGTACTTC
CASSPSLLGWTSGRPSEQYF
>TRBJ1-1|12|TRBV6-5|-|-
TGTGCCAGCACTGAGCGAGTCGGGGTGGCTTTCTTT
CASTERVGVAFF
>TRBJ1-6|14|TRBV27|-|once
TGTGCCAGCAGTATGAGGGGATCCAATTCACCCCTCCACTTT
CASSMRGSNSPLHF
>TRBJ1-1|12|TRBV29-1|TRBD1|-
TGCAGCGTTGCCACAGGGGTTACTGAAGCTTTCTTT
CSVATGVTEAFF
>TRBJ1-5|15|TRBV15|-|-
TGTGCCACCAGCGGAAGGACGGGGGGGAGTCAGCCCCAGCATTTT
CATSGRTGGSQPQHF
>TRBJ1-2|14|TRBV14|TRBD1|-
TGTGCCAGCAGCCAAGGGACAGGGTCGACCCACTACACCTTC
CASSQGTGSTHYTF
>TRBJ1-1|13|TRBV19|-|-
TGTGCCAGTAGTACTTCCGAGGGATTTGAAGCTTTCTTT
CASSTSEGFEAFF
>TRBJ2-7|16|TRBV27|TRBD1|-
TGTGCCAGCAGTTTACGGCTCGGGACAGGATTCTACGAGCAGTACTTC
CASSLRLGTGFYEQYF
>TRBJ2-5|17|TRBV14|TRBD2|-
TGTGCCAGCAGCCCCGGCTCTAGCGGGAGGGCCCGTGAGACCCAGTACTTC
CASSPGSSGRARETQYF
>TRBJ1-2|15|TRBV15|-|-
TGTGCCACCAGCAGAGATCTTGCAGCTAACTATGGCTACACCTTC
CATSRDLAANYGYTF
>TRBJ2-1|14|TRBV5-1|-|-
TGCGCCAGCAGCTTGGATGGGGCTAGCAATGAGCAGTTCTTC
CASSLDGASNEQFF
>TRBJ2-5|14|TRBV7-2|-|-
TGTGCCAGCAGCTTAGCGGGTTTAGGAGAGACCCAGTACTTC
CASSLAGLGETQYF
>TRBJ1-5|16|TRBV7-8|TRBD1|-
TGTGCCAGCAGCAAAGGACAGGGTCTACTCAATCAGCCCCAGCATTTT
CASSKGQGLLNQPQHF
>TRBJ1-4|15|TRBV19|-|-
TGTGCCAGCAGCCTTGGACAGACAACTAATGAAAAACTGTTTTTT
CASSLGQTTNEKLFF
>TRBJ2-1|14|TRBV19|TRBD2|-
TGTGCCAGTAAGAACAGCGGGAGGGCCGGAGAGCAGTTCTTC
CASKNSGRAGEQFF
>TRBJ2-5|13|TRBV6-5|-|once
TGTGCCAGCAGTTACGAGGGCGGTCGGACCCAGTACTTC
CASSYEGGRTQYF
>TRBJ2-1|16|TRBV27|TRBD1|-
TGTGCCAGCAGTTTAGGGGCGCAGGGGGTTTACAATGAGCAGTTCTTC
CASSLGAQGVYNEQFF
>TRBJ2-7|12|TRBV10-2|-|-
TGCGCCAGCAGTGGGGGGGCGTACGAGCAGTACTTC
CASSGGAYEQYF
>TRBJ2-7|16|TRBV5-1|TRBD2|-
TGCGCCAGCAGCCCAAGTAGCGGGAGTCTCGTCTACGAGCAGTACTTC
CASSPSSGSLVYEQYF
>TRBJ1-5|16|TRBV6-4|-|-
TGTGCCAGCAGCCGATGGACAGAGAGGAAGGATCAGCCCCAGCATTTT
CASSRWTERKDQPQHF
>TRBJ1-3|15|TRBV5-6|-|-
TGTGCCAGCAGCTTCGACAGCAACTCTGGAAACACCATATATTTT
CASSFDSNSGNTIYF
>TRBJ1-4|16|TRBV19|TRBD1|-
TGTGCCAGTAGTAGAGCTCAGGGGGCGGCTAATGAAAAACTGTTTTTT
CASSRAQGAANEKLFF
>TRBJ1-2|12|TRBV29-1|TRBD1|-
TGCAGCGTTGCCGACAGGGGTTATGGCTACACCTTC
CSVADRGYGYTF
>TRBJ2-5|14|TRBV5-5|-|-
TGTGCCAGCAGCTTGGCCGCGTCGAGAGAGACCCAGTACTTC
CASSLAASRETQYF
>TRBJ2-7|15|TRBV27|-|-
TGTGCCAGCAGTTTAATAAGGATCGGCTCCTACGAGCAGTACTTC
CASSLIRIGSYEQYF
>TRBJ2-1|14|TRBV18|-|-
TGTGCCAGCTCAGGAGTGAAAGGCTACAATGAGCAGTTCTTC
CASSGVKGYNEQFF
>TRBJ2-3|15|TRBV2|-|-
TGTGCCAGCACGACCAACGACCTGCCGACAGATACGCAGTATTTT
CASTTNDLPTDTQYF
>TRBJ1-1|12|TRBV19|-|-
TGTGCCATCGGGACGGGGAACACTGAAGCTTTCTTT
CAIGTGNTEAFF
>TRBJ2-1|17|TRBV27|-|-
TGTGCCAGCAGTTTTAGCAGGGAGTTGCTCCCGGGGTATGAGCAGTTCTTC
CASSFSRELLPGYEQFF
>TRBJ1-2|14|TRBV5-1|-|-
TGCGCCAGCAGCTTCGGCAAACCGGGCTATGGCTACACCTTC
CASSFGKPGYGYTF
>TRBJ2-7|13|TRBV6-1|-|once
TGTGCCAGCATAGAGTCAGGGAGATACGAGCAGTACTTC
CASIESGRYEQYF
>TRBJ1-5|13|TRBV18|-|-
TGTGCCAGCTCACGGGACACAACGGGGCCCCAGCATTTT
CASSRDTTGPQHF
>TRBJ1-5|14|TRBV7-9|-|medium-sized
TGTGCCAGCAGCACCATCGGGGGCAATCAGCCCCAGCATTTT
CASSTIGGNQPQHF
>TRBJ2-3|17|TRBV6-4|-|-
TGTGCCAGCAGTGACTCCGGCGGGACCGTGGGCACAGATACGCAGTATTTT
CASSDSGGTVGTDTQYF
>TRBJ2-1|12|TRBV6-1|-|-
TGTGCCAGCAGCAATAATGGGCATGAGCAGTTCTTC
CASSNNGHEQFF
>TRBJ2-1|14|TRBV28|TRBD2|-
TGTGCCAGCAGGCCCTCCATCGCGGGAGGGCCGCAGTTCTTC
CASRPSIAGGPQFF
>TRBJ2-5|14|TRBV29-1|TRBD1|-
TGCAGCACCCGGGACAGGGGCCTTTGGGAGACCCAGTACTTC
CSTRDRGLWETQYF
>TRBJ2-2|15|TRBV27|-|-
TGTGCCAGCACCAGGGACCGATCGAACACCGGGGAGCTGTTTTTT
CASTRDRSNTGELFF
>TRBJ2-1|16|TRBV27|TRBD2|-
TGTGCCAGCAGTTCCTCTCTCGCTAGCGGGAGGGGTGAGCAGTTCTTC
CASSSSLASGRGEQFF
>TRBJ1-2|13|TRBV29-1|-|few
TGCAGCGTTACCACCCAATTTGCGGAAGGCTACACCTTC
CSVTTQFAEGYTF
>TRBJ2-1|15|TRBV7-9|TRBD1|-
TGTGCCAGCAGTCCGGGACAGGGACTTGGGGGGGAGCAGTTCTTC
CASSPGQGLGGEQFF
>TRBJ2-3|14|TRBV5-4|-|-
TGTGCCAGCAGCTCCTCAAATGGCAGAGATACGCAGTATTTT
CASSSSNGRDTQYF
>TRBJ2-3|15|TRBV21-1|-|-
TGTGCCAGCAGCAAAGTGGGGGACAGTGTAGATACGCAGTATTTT
CASSKVGDSVDTQYF
>TRBJ2-2|13|TRBV11-2|-|-
TGTGCCAGCAGCCCCCGCATCGACTGGGAGCTGTTTTTT
CASSPRIDWELFF
>TRBJ1-2|15|TRBV6-5|-|-
TGTGCCAGCAGTTACTCGAGGGCAGGACGCTATGGCTACACCTTC
CASSYSRAGRYGYTF
>TRBJ2-1|15|TRBV11-3|-|-
TGTGCCAGCAGCTTTCAGGGAAACTCCTGGAATGAGCAGTTCTTC
CASSFQGNSWNEQFF
>TRBJ2-3|13|TRBV5-1|-|-
TGCGCCAGCAGTTGGGACCACACAGATACGCAGTATTTT
CASSWDHTDTQYF
>TRBJ1-5|15|TRBV19|-|-
TGTGCCAGTAGTCAGATGAGGACAGCAAATCAGCCCCAGCATTTT
CASSQMRTANQPQHF
>TRBJ2-3|13|TRBV2|-|-
TGTGCCAGCAGAACCAGGGTACAAGATACGCAGTATTTT
CASRTRVQDTQYF